This is a list of T cell receptor beta chains from one sample in a study of OX40 agonist ivuxolimab in advanced cancers. Measured with immunoSEQ multiplex PCR; TCRdb has only the in-frame clones, and not every one. Here the sample spans fewer than 95,000 clones, about 80% being singletons. The sample in question was CD4+ or CD8+ T cells sorted from blood, obtained in a trial of the OX40 agonist ivuxolimab. Receptor source: an adult with an advanced solid tumor such as melanoma, head and neck, liver or kidney cancer. The conserved cysteine and the conserved F or W are not part of the CDR3 here. Fields, in order: J gene, clone size, V gene, CDR3 protein. Some rows mark clone size as missing; the rest say once, few, many or name a class of expanded clone.

J: TRBJ2-2
size: NA
V: TRBV9
CDR3: ASSPNSEGQGTGELF

J: TRBJ2-1
size: NA
V: TRBV9
CDR3: ASSPNYNEQF

J: TRBJ1-5
size: few
V: TRBV25-1
CDR3: ASSREGSRQPQH

J: TRBJ2-1
size: NA
V: TRBV4-2
CDR3: ASSQESGSSNEQF

J: TRBJ1-5
size: once
V: TRBV4-1
CDR3: ASSQLWTESNQPQH

J: TRBJ2-7
size: once
V: TRBV27
CDR3: ASSLGLYYEQY

J: TRBJ1-6
size: NA
V: TRBV5-4
CDR3: ASSPGGQGLFNSPLH

J: TRBJ2-2
size: once
V: TRBV5-4
CDR3: ASRDGGGRVTGELF

J: TRBJ1-4
size: NA
V: TRBV28
CDR3: ASSLTTATNEKLF

J: TRBJ2-5
size: once
V: TRBV5-1
CDR3: ASSFFGSGGRETQY

J: TRBJ2-1
size: NA
V: TRBV9
CDR3: ASSVPPTSGSYNEQF

J: TRBJ2-3
size: NA
V: TRBV7-8
CDR3: ASSLVAGGGAGTDTQY

J: TRBJ1-2
size: NA
V: TRBV7-2
CDR3: ASSQQGPYGYT

J: TRBJ2-5
size: NA
V: TRBV5-1
CDR3: ASTQTQETQY

J: TRBJ2-5
size: NA
V: TRBV29-1
CDR3: SVAEGWETQY

J: TRBJ1-1
size: NA
V: TRBV2
CDR3: ASTSGENTEAF

J: TRBJ2-3
size: NA
V: TRBV7-9
CDR3: ASSFRLAGGPRTDTQY

J: TRBJ2-1
size: NA
V: TRBV27
CDR3: ASSLEPNNEQF

J: TRBJ2-7
size: NA
V: TRBV28
CDR3: ASSLLGSRYEQY

J: TRBJ2-3
size: NA
V: TRBV5-1
CDR3: ASSSGGPSDTQY

J: TRBJ2-2
size: NA
V: TRBV28
CDR3: ASSTGTGELF

J: TRBJ1-5
size: NA
V: TRBV21-1
CDR3: ASSQRWTGGGQPQH

J: TRBJ2-7
size: NA
V: TRBV9
CDR3: ASSPRTGNNEQY

J: TRBJ2-3
size: NA
V: TRBV7-2
CDR3: ASGEDTQY

J: TRBJ1-1
size: NA
V: TRBV6-5
CDR3: ASTPGYAGRTEAF

J: TRBJ2-2
size: NA
V: TRBV4-2
CDR3: ASSQGHGPLAGELF

J: TRBJ2-7
size: once
V: TRBV9
CDR3: ASSAGGGPSYEQY

J: TRBJ2-6
size: NA
V: TRBV5-1
CDR3: ASSIGGHGANVLT

J: TRBJ1-1
size: NA
V: TRBV18
CDR3: ASSTGWAEAF

J: TRBJ2-2
size: NA
V: TRBV5-1
CDR3: ASSLGSGITGELF

J: TRBJ2-5
size: NA
V: TRBV18
CDR3: ASSPRWLETQY

J: TRBJ2-7
size: NA
V: TRBV10-3
CDR3: AISESKGGQGAGEQY

J: TRBJ2-3
size: NA
V: TRBV19
CDR3: ASSIRASTDTQY

J: TRBJ2-5
size: NA
V: TRBV7-3
CDR3: ASSSLANQRETQY